The source of this T cell receptor (beta chain) is a study of blood T cell repertoires in COVID-19. At the level of the study: COVID-19 samples, acute and convalescent, were from the United States, Italy and Spain. Nucleic acid was either cDNA or gDNA, and it came from T cells, B-cell-depleted T cells, or PBMCs.

Assay used: immunoSEQ multiplex PCR; TCRdb lists only in-frame clones, some missing. The repertoire holds about 140,000 clones, with 75% to 90% as singletons. The CDR3 is 12 residues long. CDR1 is SQVTM and CDR2 is ANQGSEA in the germline V gene. The V segment lost 6 bases and the J segment 4 bases; nucleotides outside the gene matches: 3. The genes are TRBV29-1 and TRBJ2-5; 9 bases are shared with TRBD1. The clonotype comes from a woman older than 75 with acute or convalescent COVID-19. Specimen: peripheral blood. The CDR3 region is CSVRQGGETQYF. DNA for the CDR3: TGCAGCGTCCGACAGGGGGGAGAGACCCAGTACTTC.